The clone carrying this TCR beta chain showed up many times. The lymph nodes were axillary draining lymph nodes from breast cancer patients. The data were taken from a study of breast tumors, draining lymph nodes, adjacent tissues. The CDR3 totals 13 residues. V lost 3 bases and J lost 10, with 13 bases in between. Per the germline V gene, CDR1 is LGHNA and CDR2 is YSLEER. MiXCR, applied by TCRdb to the multiplex PCR reads, yields one record per CDR3 protein. The sample records about 89,000 distinct CDR3 sequences, roughly 29% being singletons. The gene calls are TRBV4-3 and TRBJ2-1; D tentatively reads TRBD1 or TRBD2 (5 bases each). Material for sequencing was axillary lymph node tissue. The sequence was collected from a female donor with breast cancer. Some clones in this sample may be carry-over from other donors' samples. This CDR3 is CASSQKHGDEQFF. Written as DNA, the CDR3 is TGCGCCAGCAGCCAGAAGCACGGGGACGAGCAGTTCTTC.